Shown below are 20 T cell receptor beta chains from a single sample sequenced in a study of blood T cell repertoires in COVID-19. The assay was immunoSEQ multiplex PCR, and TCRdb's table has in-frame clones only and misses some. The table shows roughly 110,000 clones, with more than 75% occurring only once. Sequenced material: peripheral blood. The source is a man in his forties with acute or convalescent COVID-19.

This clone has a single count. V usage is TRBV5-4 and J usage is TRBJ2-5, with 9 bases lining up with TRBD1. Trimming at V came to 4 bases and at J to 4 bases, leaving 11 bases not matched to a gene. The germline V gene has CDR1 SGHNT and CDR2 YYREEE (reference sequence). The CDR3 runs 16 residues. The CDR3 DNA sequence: TGTGCCAGCAGCCTCTACTTGGGACAGGGAATAGAGACCCAGTACTTC. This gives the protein CASSLYLGQGIETQYF. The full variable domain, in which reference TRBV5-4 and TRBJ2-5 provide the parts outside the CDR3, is ETGVTQSPTHLIKTRGQQVTLRCSSQSGHNTVSWYQQALGQGPQFIFQYYREEENGRGNFPPRFSGLQFPNYSSELNVNALELDDSALYLCASSLYLGQGIETQYFGPGTRLLVL.

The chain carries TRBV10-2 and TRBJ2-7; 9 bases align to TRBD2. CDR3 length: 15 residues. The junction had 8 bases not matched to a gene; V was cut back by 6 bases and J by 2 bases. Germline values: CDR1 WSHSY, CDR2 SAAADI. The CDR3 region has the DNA TGCGCCAGCAGAAATAGCGGGAGTGGGGCCTACGAGCAGTACTTC. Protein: CASRNSGSGAYEQYF.

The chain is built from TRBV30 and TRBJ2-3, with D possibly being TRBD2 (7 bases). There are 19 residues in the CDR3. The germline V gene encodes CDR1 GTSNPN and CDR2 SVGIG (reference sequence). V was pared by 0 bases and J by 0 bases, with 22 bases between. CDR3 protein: CAWSVETGSTSTSTDTQYF. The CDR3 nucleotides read TGTGCCTGGAGTGTGGAGACAGGCTCGACTAGCACAAGCACAGATACGCAGTATTTT.

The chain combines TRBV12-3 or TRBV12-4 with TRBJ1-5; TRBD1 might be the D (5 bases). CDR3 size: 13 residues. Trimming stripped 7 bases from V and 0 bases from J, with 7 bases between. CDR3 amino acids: CASKTDSNQPQHF. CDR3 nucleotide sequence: TGTGCCAGCAAGACAGATAGCAATCAGCCCCAGCATTTT.

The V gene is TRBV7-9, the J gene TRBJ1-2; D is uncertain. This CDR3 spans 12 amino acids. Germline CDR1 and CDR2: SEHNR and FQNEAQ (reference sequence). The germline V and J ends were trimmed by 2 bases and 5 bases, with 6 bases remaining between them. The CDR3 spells CASSLNLYGYTF. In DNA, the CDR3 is TGTGCCAGCAGCTTAAATCTGTATGGCTACACCTTC.

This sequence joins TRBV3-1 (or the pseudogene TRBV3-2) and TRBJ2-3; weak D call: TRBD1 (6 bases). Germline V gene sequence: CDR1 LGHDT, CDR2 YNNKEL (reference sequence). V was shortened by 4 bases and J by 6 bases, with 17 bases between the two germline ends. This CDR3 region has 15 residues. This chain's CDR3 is CASSLKQGSSDTQYF. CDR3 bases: TGTGCCAGCAGCCTTAAACAGGGATCGTCGGATACGCAGTATTTT.

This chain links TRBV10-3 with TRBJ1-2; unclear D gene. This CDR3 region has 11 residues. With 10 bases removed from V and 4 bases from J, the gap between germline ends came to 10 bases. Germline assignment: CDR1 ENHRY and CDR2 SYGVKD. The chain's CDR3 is CATTRGYGYTF. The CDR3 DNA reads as TGTGCCACCACACGGGGCTATGGCTACACCTTC.

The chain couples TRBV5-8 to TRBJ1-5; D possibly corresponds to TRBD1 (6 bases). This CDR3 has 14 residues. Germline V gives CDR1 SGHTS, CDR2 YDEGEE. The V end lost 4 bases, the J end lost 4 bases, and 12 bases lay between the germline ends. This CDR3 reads CASSQVQGNQPQHF. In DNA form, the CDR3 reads TGTGCCAGCAGCCAAGTACAGGGAAATCAGCCCCAGCATTTT.

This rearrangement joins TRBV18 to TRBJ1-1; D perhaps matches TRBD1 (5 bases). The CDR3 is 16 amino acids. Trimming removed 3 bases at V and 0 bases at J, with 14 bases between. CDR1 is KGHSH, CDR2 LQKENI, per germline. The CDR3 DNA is TGTGCCAGCTCACCGGCCTGGACACGAATGAACACTGAAGCTTTCTTT. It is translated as CASSPAWTRMNTEAFF.

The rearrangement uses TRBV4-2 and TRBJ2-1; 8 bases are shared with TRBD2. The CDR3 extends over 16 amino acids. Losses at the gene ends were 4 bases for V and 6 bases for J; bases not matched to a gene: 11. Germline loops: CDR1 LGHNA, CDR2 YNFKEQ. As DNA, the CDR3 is TGTGCCAGCAGCCCAACGGGCGGGAGGTCCGCCAATGAGCAGTTCTTC. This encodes CASSPTGGRSANEQFF.

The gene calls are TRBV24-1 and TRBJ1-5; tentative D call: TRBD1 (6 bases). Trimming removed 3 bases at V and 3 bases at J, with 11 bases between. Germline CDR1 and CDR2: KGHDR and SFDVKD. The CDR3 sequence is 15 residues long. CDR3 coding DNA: TGTGCCACCAGTGATGCAGGGGACCACAATCAGCCCCAGCATTTT. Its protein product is CATSDAGDHNQPQHF.

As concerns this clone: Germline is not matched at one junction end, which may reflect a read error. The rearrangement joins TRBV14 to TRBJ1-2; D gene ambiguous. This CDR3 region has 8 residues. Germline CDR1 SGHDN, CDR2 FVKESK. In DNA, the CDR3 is TGTGCCAGCAGCCCCGGTTCTTTC. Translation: CASSPGSF.

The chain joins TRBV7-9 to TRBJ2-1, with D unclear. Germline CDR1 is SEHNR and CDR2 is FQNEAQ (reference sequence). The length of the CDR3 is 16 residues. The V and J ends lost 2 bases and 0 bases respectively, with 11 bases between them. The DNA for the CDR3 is TGTGCCAGCAGCTTACTCCGGCCTAGCTCCTACAATGAGCAGTTCTTC. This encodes CASSLLRPSSYNEQFF. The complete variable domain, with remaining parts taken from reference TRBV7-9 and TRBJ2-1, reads DTGVSQNPRHKITKRGQNVTFRCDPISEHNRLYWYRQTLGQGPEFLTYFQNEAQLEKSRLLSDRFSAERPKGSFSTLEIQRTEQGDSAMYLCASSLLRPSSYNEQFFGPGTRLTVL.

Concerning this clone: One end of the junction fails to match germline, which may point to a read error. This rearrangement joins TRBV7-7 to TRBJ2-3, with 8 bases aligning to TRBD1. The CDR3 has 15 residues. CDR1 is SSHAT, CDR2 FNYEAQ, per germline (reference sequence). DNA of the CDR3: TGTGCTAGCAGCCCGCAACAGGGGGACACAGATACGCAGTATTTT. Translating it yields CASSPQQGDTDTQYF.

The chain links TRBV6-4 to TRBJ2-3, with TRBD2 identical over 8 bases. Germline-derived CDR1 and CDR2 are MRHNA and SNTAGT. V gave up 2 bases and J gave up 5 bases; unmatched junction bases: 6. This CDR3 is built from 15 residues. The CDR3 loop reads CASSDQAGVGDTQYF. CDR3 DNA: TGTGCCAGCAGTGACCAAGCGGGAGTTGGAGATACGCAGTATTTT.

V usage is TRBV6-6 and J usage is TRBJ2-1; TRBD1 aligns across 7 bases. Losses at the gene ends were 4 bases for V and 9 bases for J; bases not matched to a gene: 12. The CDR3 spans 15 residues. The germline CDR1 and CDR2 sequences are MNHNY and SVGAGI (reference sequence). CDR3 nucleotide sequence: TGTGCCAGCAGTTCCGACCGACAGGGTATCGGTGAGCAGTTCTTC. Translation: CASSSDRQGIGEQFF.

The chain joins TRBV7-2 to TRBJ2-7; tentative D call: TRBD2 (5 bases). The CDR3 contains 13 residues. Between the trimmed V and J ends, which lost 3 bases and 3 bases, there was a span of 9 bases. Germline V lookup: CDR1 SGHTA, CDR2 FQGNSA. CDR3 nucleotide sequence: TGTGCCAGCAGCTTTGCCGGGAACTACGAGCAGTACTTC. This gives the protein CASSFAGNYEQYF.

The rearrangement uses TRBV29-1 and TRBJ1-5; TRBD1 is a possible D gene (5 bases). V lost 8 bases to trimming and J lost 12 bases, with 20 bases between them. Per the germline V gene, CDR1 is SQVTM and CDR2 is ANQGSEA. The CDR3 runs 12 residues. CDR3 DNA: TGCAGCCCGGACACCTGGAGGTTTCTCCAGCATTTT. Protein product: CSPDTWRFLQHF. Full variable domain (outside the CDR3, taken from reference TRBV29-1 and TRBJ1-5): SAVISQKPSRDICQRGTSLTIQCQVDSQVTMMFWYRQQPGQSLTLIATANQGSEATYESGFVIDKFPISRPNLTFSTLTVSNMSPEDSSIYLCSPDTWRFLQHFGDGTRLSIL.

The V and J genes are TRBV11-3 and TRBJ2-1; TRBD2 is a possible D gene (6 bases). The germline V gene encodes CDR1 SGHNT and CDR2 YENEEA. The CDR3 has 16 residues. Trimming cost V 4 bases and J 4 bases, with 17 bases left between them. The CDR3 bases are TGTGCCAGCAGCTCGATCGGGGGTGGAGGTTACAATGAGCAGTTCTTC. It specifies CASSSIGGGGYNEQFF.

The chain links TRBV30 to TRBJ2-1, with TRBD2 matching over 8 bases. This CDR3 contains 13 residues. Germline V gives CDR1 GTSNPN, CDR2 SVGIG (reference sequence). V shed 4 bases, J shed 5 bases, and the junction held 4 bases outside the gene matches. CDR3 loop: CAWTGGGNNEQFF. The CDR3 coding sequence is TGTGCCTGGACGGGGGGGGGAAACAATGAGCAGTTCTTC.